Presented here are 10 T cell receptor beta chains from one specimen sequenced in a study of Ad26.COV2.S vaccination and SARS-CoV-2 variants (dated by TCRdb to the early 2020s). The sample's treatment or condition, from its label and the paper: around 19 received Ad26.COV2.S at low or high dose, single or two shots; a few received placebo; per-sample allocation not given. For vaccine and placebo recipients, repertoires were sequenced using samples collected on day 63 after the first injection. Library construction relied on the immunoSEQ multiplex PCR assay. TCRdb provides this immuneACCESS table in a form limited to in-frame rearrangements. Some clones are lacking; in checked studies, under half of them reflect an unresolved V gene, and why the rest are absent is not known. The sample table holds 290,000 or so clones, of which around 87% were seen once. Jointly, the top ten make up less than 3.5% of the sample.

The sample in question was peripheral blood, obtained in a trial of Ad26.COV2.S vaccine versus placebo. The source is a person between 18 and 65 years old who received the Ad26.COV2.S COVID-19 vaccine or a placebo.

The CDR3 coding sequence is TGTGCCAGCAGCCCTCCGGGACAGGGGGCGGGAGGCTACACCTTC. Translating it yields CASSPPGQGAGGYTF. V usage is TRBV5-4 and J usage is TRBJ1-2; 12 nucleotides match TRBD1. The length of the CDR3 is 15 residues. CDR1 is SGHNT and CDR2 is YYREEE in the germline V gene (reference sequence). After removal of 4 bases from V and 8 bases from J, the junction contained 9 bases not matched to a gene.

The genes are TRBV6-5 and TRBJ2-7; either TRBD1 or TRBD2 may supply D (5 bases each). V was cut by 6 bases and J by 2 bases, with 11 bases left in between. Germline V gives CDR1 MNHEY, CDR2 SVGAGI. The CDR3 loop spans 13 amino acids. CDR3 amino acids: CASSDLGAYEQYF. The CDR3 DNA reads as TGTGCCAGCAGCGATTTGGGGGCCTACGAGCAGTACTTC.

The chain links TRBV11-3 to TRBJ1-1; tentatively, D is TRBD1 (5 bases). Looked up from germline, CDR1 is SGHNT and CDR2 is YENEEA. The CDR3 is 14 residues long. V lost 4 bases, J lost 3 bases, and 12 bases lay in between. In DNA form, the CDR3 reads TGTGCCAGCAGCTCTGGGGGTTTTGACACTGAAGCTTTCTTT. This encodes CASSSGGFDTEAFF.

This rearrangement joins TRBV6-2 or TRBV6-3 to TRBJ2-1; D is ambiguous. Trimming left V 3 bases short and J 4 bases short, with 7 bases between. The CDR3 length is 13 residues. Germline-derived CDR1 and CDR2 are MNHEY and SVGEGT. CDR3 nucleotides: TGTGCCAGCAGTTATGACGGGTACAATGAGCAGTTCTTC. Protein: CASSYDGYNEQFF.

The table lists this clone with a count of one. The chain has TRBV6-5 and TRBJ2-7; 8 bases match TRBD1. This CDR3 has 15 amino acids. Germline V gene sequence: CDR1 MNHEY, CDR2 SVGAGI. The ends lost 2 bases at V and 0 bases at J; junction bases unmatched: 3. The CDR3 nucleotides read TGTGCCAGCAGTTACGGACAGGGATCCTCCTACGAGCAGTACTTC. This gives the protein CASSYGQGSSYEQYF.

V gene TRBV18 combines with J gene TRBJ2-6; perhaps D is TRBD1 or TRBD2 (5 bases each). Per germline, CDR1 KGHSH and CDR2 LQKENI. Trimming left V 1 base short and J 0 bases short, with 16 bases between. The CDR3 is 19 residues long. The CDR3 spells CASSPLSQGRVSGANVLTF. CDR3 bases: TGTGCCAGCTCACCACTATCTCAGGGACGTGTCTCTGGGGCCAACGTCCTGACTTTC.

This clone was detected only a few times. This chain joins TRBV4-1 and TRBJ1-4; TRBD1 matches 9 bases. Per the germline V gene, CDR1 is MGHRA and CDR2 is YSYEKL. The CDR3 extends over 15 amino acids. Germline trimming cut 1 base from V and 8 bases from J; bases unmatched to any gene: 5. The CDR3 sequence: CASSQVETGGEKLFF. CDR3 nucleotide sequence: TGCGCCAGCAGCCAAGTTGAGACAGGGGGGGAAAAACTGTTTTTT.

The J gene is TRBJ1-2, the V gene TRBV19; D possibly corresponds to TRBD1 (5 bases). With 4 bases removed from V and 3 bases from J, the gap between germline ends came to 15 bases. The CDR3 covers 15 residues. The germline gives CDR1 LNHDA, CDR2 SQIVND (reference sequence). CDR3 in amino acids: CASSKSGVTDYGYTF. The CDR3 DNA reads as TGTGCCAGTAGTAAATCGGGGGTCACGGACTATGGCTACACCTTC.

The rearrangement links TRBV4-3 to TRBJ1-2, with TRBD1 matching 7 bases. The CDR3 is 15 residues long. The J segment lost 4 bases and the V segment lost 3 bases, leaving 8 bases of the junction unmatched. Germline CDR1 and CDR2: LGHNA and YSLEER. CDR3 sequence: CASSQGRTGSYGYTF. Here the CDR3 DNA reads TGCGCCAGCAGCCAGGGTAGGACAGGATCCTATGGCTACACCTTC.

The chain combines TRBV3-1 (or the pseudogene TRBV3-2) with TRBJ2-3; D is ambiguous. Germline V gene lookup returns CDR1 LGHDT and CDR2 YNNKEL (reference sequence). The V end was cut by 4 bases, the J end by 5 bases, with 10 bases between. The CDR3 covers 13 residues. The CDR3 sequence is CASSLTTEDTQYF. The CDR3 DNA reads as TGTGCCAGCAGCCTAACCACGGAAGATACGCAGTATTTT.